The source of this T cell receptor (beta chain) is a study of T cell responses to AZD1222 COVID-19 vaccine. Study-level points and caveats: When two AZD1222 doses had been given, Spike-specific TCR breadth and depth rose. The CD4 TCRs associated with vaccination extended across spike and predominated at 160-218 and 743-854. Only 5 or 6 people who got AZD1222 tested seropositive at baseline. Close to half of spike-specific TCRs reportedly recognize unmutated variant regions.

Regarding this clone: What it recognizes is unknown.

Germline CDR1 is SGDLS and CDR2 is YYNGEE. The V end was cut by 2 bases, the J end by 5 bases, with 16 bases between. The CDR3 has 15 residues. The protocol was immunoSEQ multiplex PCR, while the TCRdb copy is restricted to in-frame clones and leaves out a portion. The sample consists of about 140,000 clones, 93% of them appearing once. Here the sequenced sample was peripheral blood, taken on day 0 of MenACWY control vaccination. The clonotype was recovered from an adult in good health. The rearrangement links TRBV9 to TRBJ2-5; possible D gene TRBD2, 7 bases. CDR3 sequence (DNA): TGTGCCAGCAGCGTTGCGGGGGCCCTCGGGGAGACCCAGTACTTC. Protein product: CASSVAGALGETQYF.